These T cell receptor beta chains were read from a single sample in a study of CD8+CD57+ T cells in acquired aplastic anemia. TCRdb re-called the reads with MiXCR, one entry per CDR3 protein. The sample records 95,000 to 150,000 distinct CDR3 sequences, 58% being singletons. Material: sorted CD4+, CD8+, or CD8+CD57+ T cells (not recorded which) from PBMCs. The source is a human donor with aplastic anemia. Both conserved end residues are part of each CDR3. Each record gives: clone size, J gene, V gene, D gene, CDR3 length, CDR3 DNA, CDR3 protein. The D gene is left open where the match is weak. Size values are once, few and many counts, or a class for expanded clones, and some rows have none.

clone_size: many
j_call: TRBJ2-6
v_call: TRBV20-1
d_call: -
cdr3_length: 14
cdr3_nt: TGCAGTGCTAGAGGGGACTCTGGGGCCAACGTCCTGACTTTC
cdr3_aa: CSARGDSGANVLTF

clone_size: -
j_call: TRBJ2-2
v_call: TRBV10-3
d_call: -
cdr3_length: 14
cdr3_nt: TGTGCCATCAGTGAGTCCAGGAACACCGGGGAGCTGTTTTTT
cdr3_aa: CAISESRNTGELFF

clone_size: few
j_call: TRBJ1-2
v_call: TRBV29-1
d_call: -
cdr3_length: 15
cdr3_nt: TGCAGCGTTCCAAGGGGTGGCATTACTAACTATGGCTACACCTTC
cdr3_aa: CSVPRGGITNYGYTF

clone_size: -
j_call: TRBJ2-5
v_call: TRBV10-3
d_call: TRBD1
cdr3_length: 13
cdr3_nt: TGTGCCACCAGCACCGGGACAGGGGAGGCCCAGTACTTC
cdr3_aa: CATSTGTGEAQYF

clone_size: -
j_call: TRBJ2-7
v_call: TRBV7-9
d_call: -
cdr3_length: 12
cdr3_nt: TGTGCCAGCGTATGGGATACGGGCGAGCAGTACTTC
cdr3_aa: CASVWDTGEQYF

clone_size: -
j_call: TRBJ1-1
v_call: TRBV6-1
d_call: -
cdr3_length: 10
cdr3_nt: TGTGCCAGCAGTTATGGTGAAGCTTTCTTT
cdr3_aa: CASSYGEAFF

clone_size: -
j_call: TRBJ1-6
v_call: TRBV10-3
d_call: TRBD1
cdr3_length: 17
cdr3_nt: TGTGCCATCAGTGAAGGAGCGGTTGAGGACAGGGGTTCACCCCTCCACTTT
cdr3_aa: CAISEGAVEDRGSPLHF

clone_size: many
j_call: TRBJ2-7
v_call: TRBV7-2
d_call: -
cdr3_length: 13
cdr3_nt: TGTGCCAGCAGCTTAACCTTCCGCGACGAGCAGTACTTC
cdr3_aa: CASSLTFRDEQYF

clone_size: -
j_call: TRBJ2-7
v_call: TRBV7-9
d_call: TRBD1
cdr3_length: 14
cdr3_nt: TGTGCCAGCAGCTATGGGACAGAGGCGAGGGAGCAGTACTTC
cdr3_aa: CASSYGTEAREQYF

clone_size: -
j_call: TRBJ1-1
v_call: TRBV5-4
d_call: -
cdr3_length: 14
cdr3_nt: TGTGCCAGCAGCCCGACAGGCTCGAACACTGAAGCTTTCTTT
cdr3_aa: CASSPTGSNTEAFF

clone_size: -
j_call: TRBJ2-7
v_call: TRBV5-1
d_call: TRBD1
cdr3_length: 15
cdr3_nt: TGCGCCAGCAGCTTGGCATGGACAGGGCACTACGAGCAGTACTTC
cdr3_aa: CASSLAWTGHYEQYF

clone_size: many
j_call: TRBJ1-1
v_call: TRBV19
d_call: TRBD1
cdr3_length: 13
cdr3_nt: TGTGCCAGTAGTCCCACAGGGGGCACTGAAGCTTTCTTT
cdr3_aa: CASSPTGGTEAFF

clone_size: -
j_call: TRBJ2-5
v_call: TRBV20-1
d_call: TRBD1
cdr3_length: 15
cdr3_nt: TGCAGTGCAAAACAACCGCCGGGACAGGGAGAGACCCAGTACTTC
cdr3_aa: CSAKQPPGQGETQYF

clone_size: -
j_call: TRBJ2-5
v_call: TRBV10-2
d_call: TRBD2
cdr3_length: 13
cdr3_nt: TGCGCCAGCAGGAGCGGGGTCCAAGAGACCCAGTACTTC
cdr3_aa: CASRSGVQETQYF

clone_size: -
j_call: TRBJ1-2
v_call: TRBV2
d_call: -
cdr3_length: 13
cdr3_nt: TGTGCCAGCAGTGGGGGTTTGGGATTTGGCTACACCTTC
cdr3_aa: CASSGGLGFGYTF

clone_size: -
j_call: TRBJ2-7
v_call: TRBV6-5
d_call: -
cdr3_length: 16
cdr3_nt: TGTGCCAGCAGTTACTCGATACGGCACAGCCACGTCGAGCAGTACTTC
cdr3_aa: CASSYSIRHSHVEQYF

clone_size: -
j_call: TRBJ2-5
v_call: TRBV20-1
d_call: TRBD2
cdr3_length: 18
cdr3_nt: TGCAGTGCTAGAGATTACATTTCAACGGCTAGCGGGCAAGAGACCCAGTACTTC
cdr3_aa: CSARDYISTASGQETQYF

clone_size: many
j_call: TRBJ2-5
v_call: TRBV7-6
d_call: -
cdr3_length: 13
cdr3_nt: TGTGCCAGCAGCTTGTTGGGGGATGAGACCCAGTACTTC
cdr3_aa: CASSLLGDETQYF

clone_size: few
j_call: TRBJ1-6
v_call: TRBV11-2
d_call: TRBD1
cdr3_length: 16
cdr3_nt: TGTGCCAGCAGCCACCGGGACAGGGTGGGGTATTCACCCCTCCACTTT
cdr3_aa: CASSHRDRVGYSPLHF

clone_size: -
j_call: TRBJ2-7
v_call: TRBV19
d_call: -
cdr3_length: 16
cdr3_nt: TGTGCCAGTAGAATCCCCCCCCCCTTAAGGCGCTACGAGCAGTACTTC
cdr3_aa: CASRIPPPLRRYEQYF

clone_size: -
j_call: TRBJ2-5
v_call: TRBV24-1
d_call: -
cdr3_length: 14
cdr3_nt: TGTGCCACCAGTGAATCCGGCCCTGGGGAGACCCAGTACTTC
cdr3_aa: CATSESGPGETQYF

clone_size: once
j_call: TRBJ1-2
v_call: TRBV24-1
d_call: -
cdr3_length: 12
cdr3_nt: TGTGCCACCAGTTCACTTAACTATGGCTACACCTTC
cdr3_aa: CATSSLNYGYTF

clone_size: -
j_call: TRBJ2-3
v_call: TRBV20-1
d_call: -
cdr3_length: 12
cdr3_nt: TGCAGTGCTAGCGGATACACAGATACGCAGTATTTT
cdr3_aa: CSASGYTDTQYF

clone_size: -
j_call: TRBJ2-5
v_call: TRBV4-1
d_call: TRBD1
cdr3_length: 14
cdr3_nt: TGCGCCAGCAGCCAAGGACAGGGATGGGAGACCCAGTACTTC
cdr3_aa: CASSQGQGWETQYF

clone_size: many
j_call: TRBJ2-3
v_call: TRBV6-4
d_call: TRBD2
cdr3_length: 18
cdr3_nt: TGTGCCAGCAGTGACCGTAGCGGGGGCAGCGCGAGCACAGATACGCAGTATTTT
cdr3_aa: CASSDRSGGSASTDTQYF

clone_size: -
j_call: TRBJ1-2
v_call: TRBV9
d_call: -
cdr3_length: 13
cdr3_nt: TGTGCCAGCAGCGACTGGACAGCGCAAGGCTACACCTTC
cdr3_aa: CASSDWTAQGYTF

clone_size: -
j_call: TRBJ2-7
v_call: TRBV7-2
d_call: TRBD2
cdr3_length: 15
cdr3_nt: TGTGCCAGCAGCTTATGGGGACTAGCGAAGTACGAGCAGTACTTC
cdr3_aa: CASSLWGLAKYEQYF

clone_size: once
j_call: TRBJ2-3
v_call: TRBV9
d_call: TRBD2
cdr3_length: 15
cdr3_nt: TGTGCCAGCAGCGCCGAGCGGGGCAGCACAGATACGCAGTATTTT
cdr3_aa: CASSAERGSTDTQYF

clone_size: -
j_call: TRBJ2-2
v_call: TRBV10-3
d_call: -
cdr3_length: 14
cdr3_nt: TGTGCCAGCTCCGGACGGGGAAACACCGGGGAGCTGTTTTTT
cdr3_aa: CASSGRGNTGELFF

clone_size: -
j_call: TRBJ1-1
v_call: TRBV15
d_call: TRBD1
cdr3_length: 11
cdr3_nt: TGTGCGACCAGGGGGCGAACTGAAGCTTTCTTT
cdr3_aa: CATRGRTEAFF

clone_size: -
j_call: TRBJ1-1
v_call: TRBV4-3
d_call: -
cdr3_length: 15
cdr3_nt: TGCGCCAGCAGCCAAGAATGGGGTAGTAACACTGAAGCTTTCTTT
cdr3_aa: CASSQEWGSNTEAFF

clone_size: many
j_call: TRBJ2-3
v_call: TRBV4-3
d_call: -
cdr3_length: 15
cdr3_nt: TGCGCCAGCAGCCAATACACTAGTAGCACAGATACGCAGTATTTT
cdr3_aa: CASSQYTSSTDTQYF

clone_size: many
j_call: TRBJ2-7
v_call: TRBV7-6
d_call: -
cdr3_length: 16
cdr3_nt: TGTGCCAGCAGCTTAGGGTCCGTCAGATTACACGACGAGCAGTACTTC
cdr3_aa: CASSLGSVRLHDEQYF

clone_size: -
j_call: TRBJ1-2
v_call: TRBV10-3
d_call: -
cdr3_length: 18
cdr3_nt: TGTGCCATCAGTGAGCCCACGGCCGGGATGGGACCTAACTATGGCTACACCTTC
cdr3_aa: CAISEPTAGMGPNYGYTF

clone_size: once
j_call: TRBJ1-4
v_call: TRBV15
d_call: -
cdr3_length: 12
cdr3_nt: TGTGCCACCAGCGTCTCTGGAGGAAAACTGTTTTTT
cdr3_aa: CATSVSGGKLFF

clone_size: -
j_call: TRBJ2-4
v_call: TRBV20-1
d_call: TRBD1
cdr3_length: 13
cdr3_nt: TGCAGTGCTACCGCGACAGGGGAAAACATTCAGTACTTC
cdr3_aa: CSATATGENIQYF

clone_size: -
j_call: TRBJ2-1
v_call: TRBV7-6
d_call: -
cdr3_length: 15
cdr3_nt: TGTGCCAGCAGCCCCCTGGAGGGAGGCGGAAATGAGCAGTTCTTC
cdr3_aa: CASSPLEGGGNEQFF

clone_size: few
j_call: TRBJ1-1
v_call: TRBV27
d_call: -
cdr3_length: 14
cdr3_nt: TGTGCCAGCAGTTCCCTTGCGGGGAAGGGAGAAGCTTTCTTT
cdr3_aa: CASSSLAGKGEAFF

clone_size: few
j_call: TRBJ2-7
v_call: TRBV20-1
d_call: TRBD1
cdr3_length: 16
cdr3_nt: TGCAGTGCTAGGGGTCTCGACAGGGGCAGCTCCTACGAGCAGTACTTC
cdr3_aa: CSARGLDRGSSYEQYF